The 16 T cell receptor beta chains reported below all come from one sample, sequenced in a study of T cell responses to AZD1222 COVID-19 vaccine. This table comes from immunoSEQ multiplex PCR, and its TCRdb copy is limited to in-frame clones, with some not included. The sample gives about 88,000 clones, about 89% of which show up once; approximately 5% is in the top ten. This material consisted of peripheral blood, taken 28 days after the second AZD1222 dose. The receptor set was obtained from an adult who received the AZD1222 COVID-19 vaccine.

This rearrangement joins TRBV6-6 to TRBJ2-3; 13 bases align to TRBD2. V lost 8 bases, J lost 6 bases, and 2 bases stayed unmatched. From germline, CDR1 is MNHNY and CDR2 SVGAGI (reference sequence). The CDR3 covers 13 residues. The CDR3 reads CASRLAGGDTQYF. CDR3 bases: TGTGCCAGCCGACTAGCGGGGGGTGATACGCAGTATTTT.

The gene calls are TRBV19 and TRBJ2-7; D assignment may be TRBD1 or TRBD2 (6 bases each). The germline gives CDR1 LNHDA, CDR2 SQIVND (reference sequence). This CDR3 contains 14 residues. The V end lost 2 bases, the J end lost 0 bases, and 8 bases lay between the germline ends. In nucleotides, the CDR3 is TGTGCCAGTAGTATATCGGGGGCCTCCTACGAGCAGTACTTC. Amino acid sequence: CASSISGASYEQYF. The variable domain in full, with the rest retrieved from reference TRBV19 and TRBJ2-7, is DGGITQSPKYLFRKEGQNVTLSCEQNLNHDAMYWYRQDPGQGLRLIYYSQIVNDFQKGDIAEGYSVSREKKESFPLTVTSAQKNPTAFYLCASSISGASYEQYFGPGTRLTVT.

This sequence joins TRBV27 and TRBJ1-4; the D gene is possibly TRBD1 (5 bases). Trimming removed 4 bases from V and 5 bases from J, with 11 bases in between. CDR1 MNHEY and CDR2 SMNVEV come from the germline V gene (reference sequence). The CDR3 is made up of 14 amino acids. The DNA for the CDR3 is TGTGCCAGCAGTTCCCAACGGGGGAATGAAAAACTGTTTTTT. Translating gives CASSSQRGNEKLFF.

The chain joins TRBV19 to TRBJ1-1; perhaps TRBD1 as D (6 bases). The CDR3 has 15 residues. Trimming took off 5 bases at V and 0 bases at J, with 13 bases between the two ends. Germline lookup yields CDR1 LNHDA and CDR2 SQIVND (reference sequence). The DNA for the CDR3 is TGTGCCAGTAGTCCCGGGACATTATTGAACACTGAAGCTTTCTTT. Protein product: CASSPGTLLNTEAFF.

The chain links TRBV5-8 to TRBJ1-2; D is perhaps TRBD1 (5 bases). Trimming shortened V by 3 bases and J by 7 bases, and 13 bases separated the two germline ends. The CDR3 is 13 residues long. CDR1 and CDR2 from the germline V gene are SGHTS and YDEGEE. CDR3 sequence reads: CASSWGQLLGYTF. CDR3 DNA: TGTGCCAGCAGCTGGGGCCAGCTTCTTGGCTACACCTTC.

This chain links TRBV12-3 or TRBV12-4 with TRBJ2-5; D gene ambiguous. There are 12 residues in the CDR3. The ends were cut back, 1 base at V and 7 bases at J, with 7 bases in the middle. Here the CDR3 reads CASSLEHRTQYF. CDR3 in DNA: TGTGCCAGCAGTTTAGAACATAGGACCCAGTACTTC.

CDR3: CASSHDPSPPRDTQYF. The CDR3 DNA reads TGCGCCAGCAGCCATGATCCCTCGCCGCCGCGGGATACGCAGTATTTT. This chain connects TRBV4-1 to TRBJ2-3, with unresolved D. The CDR3 runs 16 residues. Germline V gives CDR1 MGHRA, CDR2 YSYEKL. The germline V and J ends were trimmed by 3 bases and 6 bases, with 19 bases remaining between them.

The chain combines TRBV7-2 with TRBJ2-5, with TRBD2 as a possible D gene (6 bases). The CDR3 loop spans 12 amino acids. V lost 8 bases to trimming and J lost 4 bases, with 11 bases between them. The germline gives CDR1 SGHTA, CDR2 FQGNSA. Here the CDR3 DNA reads TGTGCCAGCGCGGGGCCAGGAGAGACCCAGTACTTC. It yields the protein CASAGPGETQYF.

This clone was recorded once. The chain combines TRBV5-1 with TRBJ1-1; D is unresolved. Germline-derived CDR1 and CDR2 are SGHRS and YFSETQ. Trimming cost V 4 bases and J 3 bases, with 10 bases left between them. The CDR3 is 13 amino acids. The CDR3 DNA follows: TGCGCCAGCAGCCCTCAAGGTGACACTGAAGCTTTCTTT. It yields the protein CASSPQGDTEAFF.

This rearrangement joins TRBV6-5 to TRBJ1-2, with 7 bases matching TRBD1. Germline CDR1 reads MNHEY; CDR2 reads SVGAGI. This CDR3 spans 14 amino acids. The trim removed 5 bases at V and 4 bases at J, leaving 7 bases unmatched. The CDR3 loop reads CASSRDSGPYGYTF. The CDR3 nucleotides are TGTGCCAGCAGTAGGGACAGCGGCCCCTATGGCTACACCTTC.

The V call is TRBV3-1 (or the pseudogene TRBV3-2), the J call TRBJ2-1, with 10 bases matching TRBD1. The CDR3 runs 15 residues. Germline trimming cut 5 bases from V and 8 bases from J; bases unmatched to any gene: 9. Germline lookup yields CDR1 LGHDT and CDR2 YNNKEL (reference sequence). This CDR3 reads CASSTRTGGSHEQFF. In DNA form, the CDR3 reads TGTGCCAGCAGCACCCGGACAGGGGGTAGCCATGAGCAGTTCTTC.

The table lists this clone with a count of one. The V call is TRBV19, the J call TRBJ2-1; weak D call: TRBD1 (6 bases). The length of the CDR3 is 15 residues. The germline V and J ends were trimmed by 3 bases and 5 bases, with 14 bases remaining between them. Germline V lookup: CDR1 LNHDA, CDR2 SQIVND (reference sequence). The CDR3: CASSIQWGPNNEQFF. CDR3 DNA: TGTGCCAGTAGTATTCAGTGGGGGCCCAACAATGAGCAGTTCTTC.

This chain connects TRBV19 to TRBJ1-5; TRBD1 matches at 9 bases. The ends lost 5 bases at V and 2 bases at J; junction bases unmatched: 7. Germline CDR1 is LNHDA and CDR2 is SQIVND (reference sequence). The CDR3 extends over 16 amino acids. The DNA for the CDR3 is TGTGCCAGTAGTGTACAGGGGGCTAAGGGCAATCAGCCCCAGCATTTT. It specifies CASSVQGAKGNQPQHF.

This chain links TRBV6-6 with TRBJ2-7; perhaps D is TRBD1 or TRBD2 (5 bases each). The germline V gene has CDR1 MNHNY and CDR2 SVGAGI (reference sequence). The CDR3 spans 13 residues. Trimming shortened V by 4 bases and J by 2 bases, and 9 bases separated the two germline ends. CDR3 nucleotides: TGTGCCAGCAGTTGGGGCGGGCCCTACGAGCAGTACTTC. It yields the protein CASSWGGPYEQYF.

The count of this clone is one. The V call is TRBV3-1 (or the pseudogene TRBV3-2), the J call TRBJ1-6, with D maybe TRBD1 (6 bases). The germline V gene encodes CDR1 LGHDT and CDR2 YNNKEL (reference sequence). The CDR3 is 14 amino acids. The V end was cut by 1 base, the J end by 9 bases, with 10 bases between. This CDR3 reads CASSQASRGSPLHF. The DNA for the CDR3 is TGTGCCAGCAGCCAAGCAAGCAGGGGTTCACCCCTCCACTTT.

The chain is built from TRBV7-9 and TRBJ2-1; 9 bases match TRBD2. This CDR3 has 17 residues. With V trimmed by 1 base and J by 7 bases, 11 bases remained unmatched. Germline values: CDR1 SEHNR, CDR2 FQNEAQ (reference sequence). In nucleotides, the CDR3 is TGTGCCAGCAGCTTAGGGGGCCTAGCGGGGCGGGAGAATGAGCAGTTCTTC. It yields the protein CASSLGGLAGRENEQFF.